This T cell receptor beta chain derives from a study of blood T cells in healthy people across ages. General study results and limits: The recorded TCR beta diversity per million T cells decreased in a roughly linear manner with age.

About 9.9 milliliters of peripheral blood were drawn from each donor. PCR was performed a second time for roughly 7 to 12 cycles using a sample-barcoded 5' primer and a J-beta primer mix. TCRdb re-analysed the 5' RACE reads in MiXCR, keeping a single row per CDR3 protein. This sample has about 810,000 distinct CDR3 sequences, with roughly 35% found just once. The CDR3 runs 16 residues. Germline CDR1 reads SGHTA; CDR2 reads FQGNSA. V lost 3 bases and J lost 2, with 14 bases in between. This clonotype was seen a handful of times. What it binds is unknown. The chain joins TRBV7-2 to TRBJ2-1; TRBD2 might be the D (7 bases). Material: blood. This clonotype was obtained from a young man in good health. The CDR3 region is CASSFSRGPAYNEQFF. The CDR3 DNA follows: TGTGCCAGCAGCTTCTCGCGGGGGCCCGCCTACAATGAGCAGTTCTTC. Combining the CDR3 with reference TRBV7-2 and TRBJ2-1 gives the whole variable domain GAGVSQSPSNKVTEKGKDVELRCDPISGHTALYWYRQSLGQGLEFLIYFQGNSAPDKSGLPSDRFSAERTGGSVSTLTIQRTQQEDSAVYLCASSFSRGPAYNEQFFGPGTRLTVL.